The clone carrying this T cell receptor (beta chain) was observed many times. Its antigen is not identified. Germline CDR1 and CDR2: SGHTA and FQGNSA. This CDR3 contains 14 residues. V lost 5 bases, J lost 3 bases, and 14 bases lay in between. This record belongs to a study of T cell repertoires in cytomegalovirus infection. Study-wide background: Public signatures in TCR beta pointed to CMV infection and matching HLA type. Study outcomes and limitations: Predominance within the ex vivo response was attributable to HLA-C-restricted CMV-specific TCR beta clonotypes. Pooled public TCR beta family frequency picked out CMV carriers with the relevant HLA.

TCRdb ran MiXCR on the reads and lists one entry per CDR3 protein. Of under 200,000 distinct CDR3 sequences listed, nearly 9.5% are singletons. Sequencing input: PBMCs. This receptor was taken from a human donor in good health (CMV status not recorded). Some clones in this sample may be carry-over from other donors' samples. The chain links TRBV7-2 to TRBJ2-7; a possible D gene is TRBD2 (5 bases). DNA of the CDR3: TGTGCCAGCAGCCTCAGGACTGGGAGCTACGAGCAGTACTTC. Amino acids: CASSLRTGSYEQYF. The variable domain in full, with the rest retrieved from reference TRBV7-2 and TRBJ2-7, is GAGVSQSPSNKVTEKGKDVELRCDPISGHTALYWYRQSLGQGLEFLIYFQGNSAPDKSGLPSDRFSAERTGGSVSTLTIQRTQQEDSAVYLCASSLRTGSYEQYFGPGTRLTVT.